The clone carrying this T cell receptor (beta chain) appeared many times. Its antigen is as yet unknown. TCRdb reprocessed the 5' RACE reads via MiXCR and lists one record per CDR3 protein. The repertoire includes more than 80,000 distinct CDR3 sequences, around 12% of them detected once, and around 27% sits in the top ten. This sample was taken from a study of T-cell memory formation after mild COVID-19. Study results and limitations: That cross-reactive memory joined was suggested by some responding clones appearing in pre-infection memory.

The CDR3 length is 13 residues. V was cut by 6 bases and J by 4 bases, with 12 bases left in between. Germline V gene data show CDR1 as LNHDA and CDR2 as SQIVND (reference sequence). The sample comprised PBMCs or a T cell subset sorted from them (not recorded which). This sequence was found in an adult woman who had mild COVID-19 (a few samples of this study predate the infection). Cell type and time point are not known. This rearrangement joins TRBV19 to TRBJ1-2; tentatively, D is TRBD1 (5 bases). The CDR3: CASRPAGGYGYTF. CDR3 coding DNA: TGTGCCAGTAGGCCGGCCGGGGGCTATGGCTACACCTTC.